The 17 T cell receptor beta chains given below trace back to one sample, sequenced in a study of blood T cell repertoires in COVID-19 (TCRdb year 2020). The library was prepared using the immunoSEQ multiplex PCR assay. The table comes from immuneACCESS by way of TCRdb, which keeps in-frame sequences with V and J called. Part of the clones is missing from these tables; in studies checked, under half for an unresolved V gene and the rest for unknown reasons. The sample includes roughly 100,000 clones, with about 88% observed a single time. The ten largest clones represent roughly a sixth of the sample. Sequencing was done on a sample of peripheral blood. The receptor source for this set is a woman over 75 with acute or convalescent COVID-19.

The chain joins TRBV9 to TRBJ2-1, with 7 nucleotides matching TRBD2. Germline V lookup: CDR1 SGDLS, CDR2 YYNGEE. This CDR3 is 14 amino acids long. Germline trimming cut 4 bases from V and 6 bases from J; bases unmatched to any gene: 7. CDR3 region: CASSPLSGVNEQFF. In DNA, the CDR3 is TGTGCCAGCAGCCCTCTGAGCGGGGTCAATGAGCAGTTCTTC.

CDR3 bases: TGTGCCAGCAGCCGGGACAGGGGGTCTGGGGCCAACGTCCTGACTTTC. It encodes CASSRDRGSGANVLTF. This sequence joins TRBV2 and TRBJ2-6, with TRBD1 matching 11 bases. From germline, CDR1 is SNHLY and CDR2 FYNNEI. With V trimmed by 6 bases and J by 1 base, 2 bases remained unmatched. The CDR3 has 16 residues.

Remarks on this clone: The junction and the germline gene differ at one end; a read error may be behind it. This chain uses TRBV11-3 with TRBJ2-4, with D tentatively TRBD1 (5 bases). This CDR3 is 18 amino acids long. Germline V lookup: CDR1 SGHNT, CDR2 YENEEA. The CDR3 spells CASSLTSSRGAAKNIQYF. The CDR3 bases are TGTGCCAGCAGCTTAACCTCTAGTCGTGGGGCAGCCAAAAACATTCAGTACTTT. The variable domain in full, with the rest retrieved from reference TRBV11-3 and TRBJ2-4, is EAGVVQSPRYKIIEKKQPVAFWCNPISGHNTLYWYLQNLGQGPELLIRYENEEAVDDSQLPKDRFSAERLKGVDSTLKIQPAELGDSAVYLCASSLTSSRGAAKNIQYFGAGTRLSVL.

The genes are TRBV3-1 (or the pseudogene TRBV3-2) and TRBJ2-3; 7 bases match TRBD1. CDR3 length: 16 amino acids. V lost 1 base to trimming and J lost 3 bases; unmatched junction nucleotides: 7. Germline V CDR1 and CDR2: LGHDT, YNNKEL (reference sequence). The CDR3 region has the DNA TGTGCCAGCAGCCAAGGGGAGACAGGGACAACAGATACGCAGTATTTT. This encodes CASSQGETGTTDTQYF.

This chain uses TRBV27 with TRBJ2-1; TRBD2 matches at 9 bases. This CDR3 region has 15 residues. The V segment lost 2 bases and the J segment 2 bases; nucleotides outside the gene matches: 1. Per germline, CDR1 MNHEY and CDR2 SMNVEV (reference sequence). The CDR3 sequence: CASSLKRGAYNEQFF. Written as DNA, the CDR3 is TGTGCCAGCAGTTTAAAGCGGGGGGCCTACAATGAGCAGTTCTTC.

This chain connects TRBV2 to TRBJ1-6; D gene ambiguous. Germline V CDR1 and CDR2: SNHLY, FYNNEI. V shed 6 bases and J shed 0 bases, with 6 bases lying between them. CDR3 length: 14 amino acids. The CDR3 nucleotides read TGTGCCAGCAGGGACTCCTCCTATAATTCACCCCTCCACTTT. Translation: CASRDSSYNSPLHF.

The chain recombines TRBV7-9 with TRBJ1-4, with TRBD1 matching 8 bases. Trimming removed 5 bases from V and 5 bases from J; junction bases left unmatched: 7. CDR1 and CDR2 from the germline V gene are SEHNR and FQNEAQ (reference sequence). The CDR3 is 15 amino acids. DNA for the CDR3: TGTGCCAGCAGCCCCCGACAGGGGACAAATGAAAAACTGTTTTTT. It yields the protein CASSPRQGTNEKLFF.

This rearrangement joins TRBV27 to TRBJ2-7, with 16 nucleotides matching TRBD2. Germline V gene lookup returns CDR1 MNHEY and CDR2 SMNVEV (reference sequence). V lost 10 bases and J lost 6; bases outside the gene matches: 6. The CDR3 is made up of 14 amino acids. Written as DNA, the CDR3 is TGTGCCACGGGGACTAGCGGGGGGGCAATCGAGCAGTACTTC. Residues: CATGTSGGAIEQYF.

The V and J genes are TRBV7-9 and TRBJ2-5; D is possibly TRBD2 (7 bases). Germline V gene sequence: CDR1 SEHNR, CDR2 FQNEAQ (reference sequence). The V and J ends lost 1 base and 1 base respectively, with 16 bases between them. The CDR3 covers 17 residues. CDR3 in DNA: TGTGCCAGCAGCTTAGGGATGGCGGGGGCCTTCCAAGAGACCCAGTACTTC. It encodes CASSLGMAGAFQETQYF.

The chain combines TRBV5-1 with TRBJ2-1; D might be TRBD1 (5 bases). The length of the CDR3 is 13 residues. CDR1 SGHRS and CDR2 YFSETQ come from the germline V gene. Trimming pared 7 bases from V and 5 bases from J, leaving 13 bases between. The chain's CDR3 is CASSRTSHNEQFF. The CDR3 region has the DNA TGCGCCAGCTCGCGGACATCTCACAATGAGCAGTTCTTC. Full variable domain (rest looked up from reference TRBV5-1 and TRBJ2-1): KAGVTQTPRYLIKTRGQQVTLSCSPISGHRSVSWYQQTPGQGLQFLFEYFSETQRNKGNFPGRFSGRQFSNSRSEMNVSTLELGDSALYLCASSRTSHNEQFFGPGTRLTVL.

V usage is TRBV27 and J usage is TRBJ2-4; the D is unclear. V was cut by 0 bases and J by 0 bases, with 12 bases left in between. CDR1 and CDR2 (germline): MNHEY, SMNVEV (reference sequence). This CDR3 is built from 17 residues. CDR3 in DNA: TGTGCCAGCAGTTTATCTGTTGCGGATCTAGCCAAAAACATTCAGTACTTC. Encoded protein: CASSLSVADLAKNIQYF.

J is TRBJ1-4 and V is TRBV11-2; 10 nucleotides align to TRBD1. The CDR3 is 14 residues long. Germline V gives CDR1 SGHAT, CDR2 FQNNGV. V lost 1 base and J lost 7; bases outside the gene matches: 0. As DNA, the CDR3 is TGTGCCAGCAGCTTAGGACAGGGGGCTGAAAAACTGTTTTTT. Translated: CASSLGQGAEKLFF.

The rearrangement uses TRBV11-2 and TRBJ1-2, with D possibly matching TRBD1 (6 bases). Germline V gene data show CDR1 as SGHAT and CDR2 as FQNNGV. There are 14 residues in the CDR3. V dropped 4 bases and J dropped 4 bases, with 13 bases sitting between them. The chain's CDR3 is CASSSLGGGYGYTF. The DNA of the CDR3 is TGTGCCAGCAGCTCCCTAGGGGGGGGCTATGGCTACACCTTC.

CDR3 sequence reads: CASSPTGDSRNRNTIYF. The CDR3 DNA sequence: TGTGCCAGCAGCCCAACCGGGGACAGTCGAAATCGCAACACCATATATTTT. The chain joins TRBV7-8 to TRBJ1-3, with TRBD1 matching 7 bases. Trimming took 5 bases from V and 7 from J; bases not matched to a gene: 17. This CDR3 is built from 17 residues. Germline loops: CDR1 SGHVS, CDR2 FQNEAQ.

This clone has just one count. The genes are TRBV7-3 and TRBJ2-1, with D unclear. The CDR3 contains 14 residues. Trimming pared 0 bases from V and 3 bases from J, leaving 6 bases between. Germline V gene lookup returns CDR1 SGHTA and CDR2 FQGTGA. This chain's CDR3 is CASSLTAVYNEQFF. As DNA, the CDR3 is TGTGCCAGCAGCTTAACGGCCGTCTACAATGAGCAGTTCTTC.

V and J are TRBV5-4 and TRBJ1-2; D gene uncertain. The CDR3 totals 15 residues. Germline V gives CDR1 SGHNT, CDR2 YYREEE (reference sequence). Trimming cost V 0 bases and J 6 bases, with 15 bases left between them. The CDR3 is CASSLDRGGLDGYTF. CDR3 sequence (DNA): TGTGCCAGCAGCTTGGATCGTGGAGGGCTCGATGGCTACACCTTC.

J is TRBJ2-1 and V is TRBV5-5; possible D gene TRBD2, 6 bases. CDR3 length: 20 residues. From germline, CDR1 is SGHKS and CDR2 YYEKEE (reference sequence). V lost 4 bases and J lost 7, with 33 bases in between. The CDR3 sequence: CASSITAFPTSFRNGNEQFF. Here the CDR3 DNA reads TGTGCCAGCAGCATTACCGCCTTCCCCACTAGCTTCCGGAATGGGAATGAGCAGTTCTTC.